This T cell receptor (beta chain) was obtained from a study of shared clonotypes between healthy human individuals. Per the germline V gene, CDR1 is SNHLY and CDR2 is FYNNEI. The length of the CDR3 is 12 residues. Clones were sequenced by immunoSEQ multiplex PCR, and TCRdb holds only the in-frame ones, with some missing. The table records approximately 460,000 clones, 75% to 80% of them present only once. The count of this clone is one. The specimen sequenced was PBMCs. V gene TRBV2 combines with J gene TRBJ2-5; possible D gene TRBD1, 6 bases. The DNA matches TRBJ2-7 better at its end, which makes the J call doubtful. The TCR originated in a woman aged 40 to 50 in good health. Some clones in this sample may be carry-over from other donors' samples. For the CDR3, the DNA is TGTGCCAGCACCCAGGGGAACTACGAGCAGTACTTC. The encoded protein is CASTQGNYEQYF.